The 26 T cell receptor beta chains presented below share a single source sample, sequenced in a study of CD8 T cells in ankylosing spondylitis (TCRdb year 2017). Study-level results and caveats: A TCR beta motif of seven or eight highly homologous amino acid variants appeared characteristic of blood from ankylosing spondylitis patients.

Their antigens are not known. The protocol used for the library was 5' RACE. Sequencer: Illumina HiSeq 2500. The public sequencing data were trimmed at Q25 with fastp and processed into clonotypes with MiXCR by TCRdb, which kept only in-frame beta chains. Every entry covers one CDR3 protein and lists the most common genes and DNA from its rows. This sample lists 470,000 or so distinct CDR3 sequences; roughly 27% were detected once. In total, the top ten clones hold approximately 1% of the sample. Sequences were obtained from blood, either unsorted or a sorted T cell fraction (not recorded which). These receptors originate from a male donor with ankylosing spondylitis.

This clonotype has just a few counts. The chain is built from TRBV20-1 and TRBJ2-5; 9 nucleotides agree with TRBD2. Germline CDR1 is DFQATT and CDR2 is SNEGSKA (reference sequence). This CDR3 has 20 residues. The V and J ends lost 3 bases and 4 bases, in that order; junction bases with no gene match: 24. The CDR3, as DNA: TGCAGTGCTAGCGACCCCTGGGCTAGCGGGATACACAAGTTGGTAGAGACCCAGTACTTC. It encodes CSASDPWASGIHKLVETQYF.

This clonotype came up a few times. The chain uses TRBV29-1 and TRBJ1-2; a possible D gene is TRBD1 (5 bases). CDR1 is SQVTM and CDR2 is ANQGSEA in the germline V gene. Trimming shortened V by 3 bases and J by 6 bases, and 11 bases separated the two germline ends. The CDR3 contains 12 residues. The CDR3 reads CSVEWQGHGYTF. In DNA, the CDR3 is TGCAGCGTTGAGTGGCAGGGACATGGCTACACCTTC.

This clonotype appeared many times. The CDR3: CASSQVGNTEAFF. CDR3 in DNA: TGTGCCAGCAGCCAAGTTGGGAACACTGAAGCTTTCTTT. V gene TRBV3-1 combines with J gene TRBJ1-1; no definite D call. The CDR3 consists of 13 residues. The ends were cut back, 1 base at V and 1 base at J, with 4 bases in the middle. Looked up from germline, CDR1 is LGHDT and CDR2 is YNNKEL (reference sequence).

The V call is TRBV29-1, the J call TRBJ1-5; TRBD1 is a possible D gene (5 bases). CDR1 is SQVTM, CDR2 ANQGSEA, per germline. The CDR3 is made up of 13 amino acids. V lost 6 bases to trimming and J lost 3 bases, with 12 bases between them. The CDR3 loop is CSVVVGDNQPQHF. The CDR3 nucleotides are TGCAGCGTAGTGGTGGGGGACAATCAGCCCCAGCATTTT.

This clonotype came up once. The J gene is TRBJ1-1, the V gene TRBV5-5; D gene ambiguous. V was pared by 0 bases and J by 4 bases, with 13 bases between. CDR1 SGHKS and CDR2 YYEKEE come from the germline V gene (reference sequence). The CDR3 spans 15 residues. The CDR3 DNA reads as TGTGCCAGCAGCTTGGCGGCAGGAGGAATCACTGAAGCTTTCTTT. This encodes CASSLAAGGITEAFF.

V gene TRBV7-2 combines with J gene TRBJ1-5, with D unresolved. Germline V gene data show CDR1 as SGHTA and CDR2 as FQGNSA. Deletions cut 5 bases from V and 4 bases from J, with 15 bases between. The CDR3 has 15 amino acids. CDR3 DNA sequence: TGTGCCAGCAGCCTGGAGAACAGTAATAATCAGCCCCAGCATTTT. Translation: CASSLENSNNQPQHF. Full variable domain (rest looked up from reference TRBV7-2 and TRBJ1-5): GAGVSQSPSNKVTEKGKDVELRCDPISGHTALYWYRQSLGQGLEFLIYFQGNSAPDKSGLPSDRFSAERTGGSVSTLTIQRTQQEDSAVYLCASSLENSNNQPQHFGDGTRLSIL.

This sequence joins TRBV20-1 and TRBJ1-4; D is possibly TRBD1 (5 bases). This CDR3 has 13 amino acids. Trimming took 6 bases from V and 8 from J, leaving 16 bases between them. Germline loops: CDR1 DFQATT, CDR2 SNEGSKA (reference sequence). The CDR3 sequence: CSAPITGSEKLFF. The CDR3 region has the DNA TGCAGTGCCCCAATCACAGGCAGCGAAAAACTGTTTTTT.

This clonotype was picked up a small number of times. Sequence at one end of the junction differs from germline and may be a read error. This sequence joins TRBV7-2 and TRBJ2-7; TRBD2 agrees at 10 bases. Germline V gene data show CDR1 as SGHTA and CDR2 as FQGNSA. The CDR3 contains 13 residues. The CDR3 sequence is CASSLAPSGTSDF. In DNA form, the CDR3 reads TGTGCCAGCAGCTTAGCGCCCTCCGGGACTAGCGACTTC.

The chain has TRBV12-3 or TRBV12-4 and TRBJ2-5, with D tentatively TRBD1 or TRBD2 (5 bases each). The V end lost 6 bases, the J end lost 2 bases, and 13 bases lay between the germline ends. The CDR3 is 14 residues long. As DNA, the CDR3 is TGTGCCAGCAGCCCCTCGGGGCGACAAGAGACCCAGTACTTC. Translated, it gives CASSPSGRQETQYF.

There are a few counts of this clonotype. CDR3 sequence: CASSTPRTGGPTYNEQFF. The CDR3 coding sequence is TGTGCCAGCAGCACCCCCCGGACAGGGGGTCCTACCTACAATGAGCAGTTCTTC. The chain combines TRBV11-2 with TRBJ2-1; 10 bases agree with TRBD1. The germline V gene has CDR1 SGHAT and CDR2 FQNNGV. The trim removed 5 bases at V and 2 bases at J, leaving 12 bases unmatched. There are 18 residues in the CDR3.

This clonotype turned up a few times. The gene calls are TRBV5-1 and TRBJ2-7, with 11 bases lining up with TRBD1. Germline lookup yields CDR1 SGHRS and CDR2 YFSETQ. The CDR3 sequence is 15 residues long. With 4 bases clipped from V and 1 base from J, the junction kept 4 bases outside the gene matches. CDR3 sequence reads: CASSRTGGSSYEQYF. The CDR3 DNA reads TGCGCCAGCAGCCGGACAGGGGGCAGTTCCTACGAGCAGTACTTC.

This clonotype has only a few counts. V gene TRBV5-5 combines with J gene TRBJ1-3, with TRBD1 identical over 10 bases. The CDR3 totals 17 residues. Germline CDR1 and CDR2: SGHKS and YYEKEE (reference sequence). The V gene end was trimmed by 3 bases and the J gene end by 0 bases; junction bases not matched to a gene: 6. This CDR3 is CASSSGQGILSGNTIYF. Here the CDR3 DNA reads TGTGCCAGCAGCTCGGGACAGGGGATTCTCTCTGGAAACACCATATATTTT.

This clonotype was counted a few times. This chain links TRBV3-1 with TRBJ2-3; 9 bases map to TRBD2. The V and J ends lost 3 bases and 3 bases, in that order; junction bases with no gene match: 7. The CDR3 totals 16 residues. Germline V CDR1 and CDR2: LGHDT, YNNKEL (reference sequence). In nucleotides, the CDR3 is TGTGCCAGCAGCCAGACTGATAGCGGGAGAACAGATACGCAGTATTTT. This sequence encodes CASSQTDSGRTDTQYF.

This clonotype was observed a handful of times. The chain recombines TRBV7-2 with TRBJ2-1; TRBD2 agrees at 8 bases. CDR1 is SGHTA, CDR2 FQGNSA, per germline. The V gene end was trimmed by 2 bases and the J gene end by 8 bases; junction bases not matched to a gene: 17. The CDR3 spans 18 residues. The CDR3 bases are TGTGCCAGCAGCTTAAGCGTCTCGAGCGGGAGCCTCAGGTATGAGCAGTTCTTC. Its translation: CASSLSVSSGSLRYEQFF. Supplemented by reference TRBV7-2 and TRBJ2-1, the full variable domain reads GAGVSQSPSNKVTEKGKDVELRCDPISGHTALYWYRQSLGQGLEFLIYFQGNSAPDKSGLPSDRFSAERTGGSVSTLTIQRTQQEDSAVYLCASSLSVSSGSLRYEQFFGPGTRLTVL.

In this sample, this clonotype turned up many times. This chain uses TRBV7-6 with TRBJ1-1, with D tentatively TRBD1 (6 bases). The CDR3 is 14 residues long. Germline V gene lookup returns CDR1 SGHVS and CDR2 FNYEAQ. V gave up 0 bases and J gave up 5 bases, with 10 bases separating them. The CDR3 reads CASSLAIGGTEAFF. Here the CDR3 DNA reads TGTGCCAGCAGCTTAGCGATAGGGGGGACTGAAGCTTTCTTT. The whole variable domain, remainder taken from reference TRBV7-6 and TRBJ1-1, is GAGVSQSPRYKVTKRGQDVALRCDPISGHVSLYWYRQALGQGPEFLTYFNYEAQQDKSGLPNDRFSAERPEGSISTLTIQRTEQRDSAMYRCASSLAIGGTEAFFGQGTRLTVV.

The V and J genes are TRBV7-9 and TRBJ1-1; D uncertain. The germline V gene has CDR1 SEHNR and CDR2 FQNEAQ (reference sequence). The V gene lost 1 base and the J gene lost 6 bases, with 15 bases spanning the gap. The CDR3 is made up of 15 amino acids. The CDR3 DNA is TGTGCCAGCAGCTTAGATCCCAAGGGTCCCGCTGAAGCTTTCTTT. Translation: CASSLDPKGPAEAFF.

The chain combines TRBV5-4 with TRBJ1-1, with D perhaps TRBD1 (6 bases). The length of the CDR3 is 15 residues. Trimming stripped 4 bases from V and 1 base from J, with 14 bases between. The germline V gene has CDR1 SGHNT and CDR2 YYREEE (reference sequence). CDR3 bases: TGTGCCAGCAGCCTGACAGGAGATTCGAACACTGAAGCTTTCTTT. This gives the protein CASSLTGDSNTEAFF. Combining the CDR3 with reference TRBV5-4 and TRBJ1-1 gives the whole variable domain ETGVTQSPTHLIKTRGQQVTLRCSSQSGHNTVSWYQQALGQGPQFIFQYYREEENGRGNFPPRFSGLQFPNYSSELNVNALELDDSALYLCASSLTGDSNTEAFFGQGTRLTVV.

This clonotype was seen a few times. V gene TRBV5-1 combines with J gene TRBJ2-3, with 12 bases aligning to TRBD2. The CDR3 covers 17 residues. Unmatched junction bases numbered 8, after V lost 1 base and J lost 5 bases. The germline V gene has CDR1 SGHRS and CDR2 YFSETQ. DNA of the CDR3: TGCGCCAGCAGCTTGTCTAGCGGGAGGGCCCTCGGAGATACGCAGTATTTT. Its protein product is CASSLSSGRALGDTQYF.

This chain joins TRBV4-1 and TRBJ1-2, with D perhaps TRBD1 (6 bases). Germline CDR1 and CDR2: MGHRA and YSYEKL. The germline V and J ends were trimmed by 0 bases and 8 bases, with 13 bases remaining between them. The CDR3 is 14 residues long. CDR3 sequence: CASSQERGAPGYTF. Written as DNA, the CDR3 is TGCGCCAGCAGCCAAGAAAGGGGGGCGCCCGGCTACACCTTC.

The chain joins TRBV3-1 to TRBJ2-5, with D possibly matching TRBD2 (5 bases). Germline values: CDR1 LGHDT, CDR2 YNNKEL (reference sequence). V was trimmed by 4 bases and J by 9 bases, leaving 12 bases between them. CDR3 length: 12 residues. CDR3 sequence reads: CASSPREPAQYF. In DNA, the CDR3 is TGTGCCAGCAGCCCAAGGGAGCCGGCCCAGTACTTC.

There are a few counts of this clonotype. The V call is TRBV3-1, the J call TRBJ1-2; no firm D call. Trimming pared 0 bases from V and 4 bases from J, leaving 9 bases between. This CDR3 region has 14 residues. CDR1 is LGHDT, CDR2 YNNKEL, per germline (reference sequence). CDR3 in amino acids: CASSQDNRLYGYTF. The CDR3 region has the DNA TGTGCCAGCAGCCAAGATAACAGACTCTATGGCTACACCTTC.

The chain is built from TRBV2 and TRBJ1-5, with TRBD1 matching 10 bases. This CDR3 spans 18 amino acids. The junction had 16 bases not matched to a gene; V was cut back by 6 bases and J by 5 bases. CDR1 is SNHLY, CDR2 FYNNEI, per germline. The CDR3 DNA sequence: TGTGCCAGCAGCTCACCGGGACAGGGGTTTTGGCGGGATCAGCCCCAGCATTTT. Its translation is CASSSPGQGFWRDQPQHF.

The genes are TRBV15 and TRBJ1-4; 8 nucleotides match TRBD1. The CDR3 is 16 amino acids. The trim removed 2 bases at V and 8 bases at J, leaving 10 bases unmatched. Germline V gene lookup returns CDR1 LNHNV and CDR2 YYDKDF (reference sequence). The CDR3 nucleotides read TGTGCCACCAGCAGATCAATTCTTAGGGACAGGGAAAAACTGTTTTTT. Amino acid sequence: CATSRSILRDREKLFF.

This chain links TRBV5-1 with TRBJ2-1; 10 bases line up with TRBD1. This CDR3 region has 15 residues. Germline CDR1 SGHRS, CDR2 YFSETQ. With 4 bases clipped from V and 9 bases from J, the junction kept 10 bases outside the gene matches. CDR3 sequence (DNA): TGCGCCAGCAGCCTGGTAGGACAGGGGGTAGGTGAGCAGTTCTTC. It translates to CASSLVGQGVGEQFF. The full variable domain, rest sourced from reference TRBV5-1 and TRBJ2-1, is KAGVTQTPRYLIKTRGQQVTLSCSPISGHRSVSWYQQTPGQGLQFLFEYFSETQRNKGNFPGRFSGRQFSNSRSEMNVSTLELGDSALYLCASSLVGQGVGEQFFGPGTRLTVL.

The rearrangement uses TRBV3-1 and TRBJ2-1; the match to TRBD2 covers 13 bases. V shed 4 bases, J shed 5 bases, and the junction held 5 bases outside the gene matches. This CDR3 comprises 16 residues. The germline V gene has CDR1 LGHDT and CDR2 YNNKEL (reference sequence). This chain's CDR3 is CASSRGLAGRNNEQFF. The CDR3 coding sequence is TGTGCCAGCAGCCGGGGACTAGCGGGGAGGAACAATGAGCAGTTCTTC.

This clonotype has only a few counts. This rearrangement joins TRBV12-3 or TRBV12-4 to TRBJ2-2; the match to TRBD1 covers 7 bases. Trimming removed 5 bases from V and 3 bases from J; junction bases left unmatched: 3. CDR3 length equals 14 residues. The CDR3 nucleotides are TGTGCCAGCAGTCCTCAGGGGGACACCGGGGAGCTGTTTTTT. It encodes CASSPQGDTGELFF.